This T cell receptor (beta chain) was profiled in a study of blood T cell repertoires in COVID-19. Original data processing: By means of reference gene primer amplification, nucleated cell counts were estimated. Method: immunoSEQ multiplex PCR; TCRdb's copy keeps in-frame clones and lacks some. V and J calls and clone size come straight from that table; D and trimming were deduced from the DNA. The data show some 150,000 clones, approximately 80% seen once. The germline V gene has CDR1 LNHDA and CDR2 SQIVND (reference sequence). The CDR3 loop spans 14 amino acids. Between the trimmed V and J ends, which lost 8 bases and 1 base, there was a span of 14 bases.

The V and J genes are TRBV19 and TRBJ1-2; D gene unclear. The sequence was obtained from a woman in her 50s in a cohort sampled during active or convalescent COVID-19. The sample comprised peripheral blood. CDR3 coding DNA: TGTGCCAGTTCATATAGGCGGGTTAACTATGGCTACACCTTC. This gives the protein CASSYRRVNYGYTF.